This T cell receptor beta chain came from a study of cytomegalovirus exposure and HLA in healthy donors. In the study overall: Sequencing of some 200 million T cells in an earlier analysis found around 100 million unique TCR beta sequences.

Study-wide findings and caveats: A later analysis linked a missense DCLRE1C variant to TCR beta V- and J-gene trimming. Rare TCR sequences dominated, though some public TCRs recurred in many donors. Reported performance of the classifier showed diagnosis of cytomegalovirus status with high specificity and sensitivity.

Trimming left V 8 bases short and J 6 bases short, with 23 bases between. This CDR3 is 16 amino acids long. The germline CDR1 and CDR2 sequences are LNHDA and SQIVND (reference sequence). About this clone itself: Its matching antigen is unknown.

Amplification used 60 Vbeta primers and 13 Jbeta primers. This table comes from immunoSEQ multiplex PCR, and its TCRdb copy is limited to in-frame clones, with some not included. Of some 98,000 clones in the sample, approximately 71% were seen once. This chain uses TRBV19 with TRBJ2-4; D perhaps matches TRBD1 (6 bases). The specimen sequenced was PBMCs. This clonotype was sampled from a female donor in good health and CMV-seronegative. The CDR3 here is CASLETGKGMGNIQYF. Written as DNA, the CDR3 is TGTGCCAGTTTAGAGACAGGAAAGGGGATGGGAAACATTCAGTACTTC.